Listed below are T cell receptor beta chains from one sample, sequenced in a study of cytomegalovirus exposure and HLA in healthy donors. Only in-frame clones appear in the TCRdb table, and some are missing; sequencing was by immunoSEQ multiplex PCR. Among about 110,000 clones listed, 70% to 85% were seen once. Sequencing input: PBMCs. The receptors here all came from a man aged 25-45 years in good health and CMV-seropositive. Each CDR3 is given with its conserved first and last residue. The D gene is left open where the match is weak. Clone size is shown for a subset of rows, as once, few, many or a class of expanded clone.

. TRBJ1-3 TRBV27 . CASSLSLTGVGNTIYF TGTGCCAGCAGTTTATCCCTCACGGGAGTTGGAAACACCATATATTTT
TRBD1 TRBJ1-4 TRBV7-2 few CASSRTGGRTNEKLFF TGTGCCAGCAGCAGGACAGGGGGCAGAACTAATGAAAAACTGTTTTTT
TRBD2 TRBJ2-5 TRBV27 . CASRKWGGGEQETQYF TGTGCCAGCAGAAAATGGGGGGGAGGGGAACAAGAGACCCAGTACTTC
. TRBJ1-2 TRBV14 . CASSQDLGSLYGYTF TGTGCCAGCAGCCAAGATCTGGGCAGTCTCTATGGCTACACCTTC
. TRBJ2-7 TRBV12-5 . CASGLVLGAAPYEQYF TGTGCTAGTGGTTTGGTACTGGGGGCTGCTCCCTACGAGCAGTACTTC
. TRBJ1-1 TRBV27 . CASSLSGGGDTEAFF TGTGCCAGCAGTTTATCAGGAGGGGGGGACACTGAAGCTTTCTTT
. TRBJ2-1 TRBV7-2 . CASSLFGRVAREQFF TGTGCCAGCAGTCTTTTTGGGCGGGTAGCGAGGGAGCAGTTCTTC
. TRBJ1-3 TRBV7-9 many CASSLHSESGNTIYF TGTGCCAGCAGCCTGCATTCAGAATCTGGAAACACCATATATTTT
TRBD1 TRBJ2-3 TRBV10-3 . CAISTTGQGASDTQYF TGTGCCATCAGTACCACGGGACAGGGGGCCTCAGATACGCAGTATTTT
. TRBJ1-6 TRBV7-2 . CASGPGLSVASLHF TGTGCCAGCGGGCCGGGACTTTCGGTGGCGTCCCTCCACTTT
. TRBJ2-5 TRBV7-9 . CASSQKETQYF TGTGCCAGCAGCCAAAAAGAGACCCAGTACTTC
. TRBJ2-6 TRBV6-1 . CASRQGSGANVLTF TGTGCCAGCAGGCAGGGCTCTGGGGCCAACGTCCTGACTTTC
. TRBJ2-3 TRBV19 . CASSLLKGESADTQYF TGTGCCAGTAGTCTCTTGAAGGGGGAATCGGCAGATACGCAGTATTTT
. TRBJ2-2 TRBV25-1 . CASSELSVGRANTGELFF TGTGCCAGCAGTGAATTATCGGTGGGCAGGGCTAACACCGGGGAGCTGTTTTTT
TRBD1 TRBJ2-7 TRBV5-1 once CASSLDGTGEIYEQYF TGCGCCAGCAGCTTGGATGGGACAGGAGAAATCTACGAGCAGTACTTC
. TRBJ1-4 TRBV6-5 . CASSRPGDGNEKLFF TGTGCCAGCAGTCGCCCCGGGGATGGTAATGAAAAACTGTTTTTT
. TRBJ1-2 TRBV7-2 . CASSLVNSYYGYTF TGTGCCAGCAGCTTAGTGAACTCCTACTATGGCTACACCTTC
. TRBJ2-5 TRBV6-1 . CAITNRVQETQYF TGTGCCATCACAAACAGGGTTCAAGAGACCCAGTACTTC
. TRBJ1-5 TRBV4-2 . CASSQGPVYSNQPQHF TGTGCCAGCAGCCAAGGTCCCGTTTATAGCAATCAGCCCCAGCATTTT
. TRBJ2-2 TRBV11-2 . CASTQERAKFTGELFF TGTGCCAGCACCCAAGAGCGGGCGAAGTTCACCGGGGAGCTGTTTTTT
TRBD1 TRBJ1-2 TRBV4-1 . CASSAQTGRLNYGYTF TGCGCCAGCAGCGCCCAGACAGGGAGACTAAACTATGGCTACACCTTC
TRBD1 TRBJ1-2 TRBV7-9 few CASSFGTAYGYTF TGTGCCAGCAGCTTTGGGACAGCCTATGGCTACACCTTC
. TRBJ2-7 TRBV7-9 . CASSLGESPPYEQYF TGTGCCAGCAGCTTAGGAGAGTCCCCCCCTTACGAGCAGTACTTC
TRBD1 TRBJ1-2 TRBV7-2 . CASSYRQGYGYTF TGTGCCAGCAGCTATAGACAGGGCTATGGCTACACCTTC
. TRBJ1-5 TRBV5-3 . CARSLAQGRDQPQHF TGTGCCAGAAGCTTGGCGCAGGGAAGGGATCAGCCCCAGCATTTT
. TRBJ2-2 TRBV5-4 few CASCSSRRRHTNTGELFF TGTGCCAGTTGTTCAAGCAGAAGGCGGCATACGAACACCGGGGAGCTGTTTTTT
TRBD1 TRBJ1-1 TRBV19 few CASSTQGGGTEAFF TGTGCCAGTAGTACGCAGGGGGGTGGGACTGAAGCTTTCTTT
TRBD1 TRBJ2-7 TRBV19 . CASRGQGSYEQYF TGTGCCAGTAGAGGACAGGGCTCCTACGAGCAGTACTTC
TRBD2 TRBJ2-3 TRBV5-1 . CASSWGTSGGTGTDTQYF TGCGCCAGCAGCTGGGGGACTAGCGGGGGGACAGGCACAGATACGCAGTATTTT
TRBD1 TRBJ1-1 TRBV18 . CASSSPGTGLNTEAFF TGTGCCAGCTCGAGTCCCGGGACAGGGTTAAACACTGAAGCTTTCTTT
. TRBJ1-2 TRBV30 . CAWLTGYNYGYTF TGTGCCTGGCTCACAGGGTACAACTATGGCTACACCTTC
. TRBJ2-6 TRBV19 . CASTLLGAGANVLTF TGTGCCAGTACCCTCCTAGGTGCCGGGGCCAACGTCCTGACTTTC